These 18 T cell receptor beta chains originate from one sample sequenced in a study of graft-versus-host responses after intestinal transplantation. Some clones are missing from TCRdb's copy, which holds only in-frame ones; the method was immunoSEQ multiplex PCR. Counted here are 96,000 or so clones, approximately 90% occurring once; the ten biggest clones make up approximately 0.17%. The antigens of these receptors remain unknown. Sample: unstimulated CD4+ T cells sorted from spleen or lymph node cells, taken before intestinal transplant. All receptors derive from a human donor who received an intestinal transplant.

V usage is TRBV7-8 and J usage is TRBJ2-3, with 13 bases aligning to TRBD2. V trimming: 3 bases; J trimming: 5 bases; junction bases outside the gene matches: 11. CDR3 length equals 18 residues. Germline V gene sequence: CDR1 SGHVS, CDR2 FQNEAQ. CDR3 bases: TGTGCCAGCAGCTTGAGATCACTAGCGGGGGGGCTTGGAGATACGCAGTATTTT. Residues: CASSLRSLAGGLGDTQYF.

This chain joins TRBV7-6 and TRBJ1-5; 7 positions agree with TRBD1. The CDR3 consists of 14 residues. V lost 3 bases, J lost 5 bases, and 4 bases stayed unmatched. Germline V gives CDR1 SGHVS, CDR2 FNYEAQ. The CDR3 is CASSLGQLHQPQHF. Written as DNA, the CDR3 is TGTGCCAGCAGCTTGGGACAGCTTCATCAGCCCCAGCATTTT.

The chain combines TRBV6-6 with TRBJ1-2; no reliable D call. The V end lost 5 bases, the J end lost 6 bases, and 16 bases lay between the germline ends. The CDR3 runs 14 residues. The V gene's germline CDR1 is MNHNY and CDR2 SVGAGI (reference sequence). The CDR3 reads CASSLGRSFDGYTF. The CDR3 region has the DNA TGTGCCAGCAGTCTGGGGAGGTCCTTTGATGGCTACACCTTC.

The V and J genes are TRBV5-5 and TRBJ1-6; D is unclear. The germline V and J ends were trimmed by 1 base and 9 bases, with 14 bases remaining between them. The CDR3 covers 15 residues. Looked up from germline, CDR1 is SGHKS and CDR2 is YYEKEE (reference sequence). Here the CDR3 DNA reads TGTGCCAGCAGCTTGTCTGGGTCCCGGGGTTCACCCCTCCACTTT. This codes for CASSLSGSRGSPLHF.

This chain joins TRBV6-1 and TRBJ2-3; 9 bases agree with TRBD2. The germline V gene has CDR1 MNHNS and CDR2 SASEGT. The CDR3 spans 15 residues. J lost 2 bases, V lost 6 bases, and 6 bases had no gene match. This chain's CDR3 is CASRMSGGYTDTQYF. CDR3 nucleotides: TGTGCCAGCAGAATGAGCGGGGGGTACACAGATACGCAGTATTTT.

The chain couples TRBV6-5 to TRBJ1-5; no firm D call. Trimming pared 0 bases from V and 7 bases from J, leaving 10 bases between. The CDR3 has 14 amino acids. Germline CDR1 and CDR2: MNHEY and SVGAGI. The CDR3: CASSYSRGTQPQHF. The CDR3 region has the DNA TGTGCCAGCAGTTACTCTCGCGGAACCCAGCCCCAGCATTTT.

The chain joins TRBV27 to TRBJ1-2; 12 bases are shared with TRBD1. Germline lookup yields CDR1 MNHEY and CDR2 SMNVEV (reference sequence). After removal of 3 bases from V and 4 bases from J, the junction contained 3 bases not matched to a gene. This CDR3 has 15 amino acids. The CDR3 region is CASSLGTGGGYGYTF. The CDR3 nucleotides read TGTGCCAGCAGTTTGGGGACAGGGGGCGGCTATGGCTACACCTTC.

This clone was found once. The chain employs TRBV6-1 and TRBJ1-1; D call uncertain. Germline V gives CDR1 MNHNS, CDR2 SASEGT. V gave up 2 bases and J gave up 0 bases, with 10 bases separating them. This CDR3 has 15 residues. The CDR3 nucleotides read TGTGCCAGCAGTGAATTGGCACAGATGAACACTGAAGCTTTCTTT. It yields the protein CASSELAQMNTEAFF.

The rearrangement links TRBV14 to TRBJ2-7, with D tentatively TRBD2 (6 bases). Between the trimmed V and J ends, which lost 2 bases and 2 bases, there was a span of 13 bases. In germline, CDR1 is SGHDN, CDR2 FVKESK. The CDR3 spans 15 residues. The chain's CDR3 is CASSQRRESAYEQYF. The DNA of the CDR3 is TGTGCCAGCAGCCAACGGCGGGAATCTGCCTACGAGCAGTACTTC.

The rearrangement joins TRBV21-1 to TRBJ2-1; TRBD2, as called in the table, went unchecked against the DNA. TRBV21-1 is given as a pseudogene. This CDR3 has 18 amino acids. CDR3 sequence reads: CASSKVAGYSGRDNEQFF. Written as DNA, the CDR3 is TGTGCCAGCAGCAAAGTCGCTGGGTATAGCGGGAGGGACAATGAGCAGTTCTTC.

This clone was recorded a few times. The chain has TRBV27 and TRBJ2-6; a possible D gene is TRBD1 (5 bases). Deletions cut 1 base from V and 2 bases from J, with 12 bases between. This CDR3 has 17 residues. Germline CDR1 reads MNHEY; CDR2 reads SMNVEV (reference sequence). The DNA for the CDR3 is TGTGCCAGCAGTTTATTTCAGGGATCTACTGGGGCCAACGTCCTGACTTTC. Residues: CASSLFQGSTGANVLTF. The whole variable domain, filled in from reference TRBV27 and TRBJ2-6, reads EAQVTQNPRYLITVTGKKLTVTCSQNMNHEYMSWYRQDPGLGLRQIYYSMNVEVTDKGDVPEGYKVSRKEKRNFPLILESPSPNQTSLYFCASSLFQGSTGANVLTFGAGSRLTVL.

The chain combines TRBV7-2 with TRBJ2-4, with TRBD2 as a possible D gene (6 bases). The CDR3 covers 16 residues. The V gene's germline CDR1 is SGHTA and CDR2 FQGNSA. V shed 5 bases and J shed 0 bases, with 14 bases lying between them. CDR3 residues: CASSTGGSVAKNIQYF. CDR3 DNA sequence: TGTGCCAGCAGCACAGGAGGGTCGGTAGCCAAAAACATTCAGTACTTC.

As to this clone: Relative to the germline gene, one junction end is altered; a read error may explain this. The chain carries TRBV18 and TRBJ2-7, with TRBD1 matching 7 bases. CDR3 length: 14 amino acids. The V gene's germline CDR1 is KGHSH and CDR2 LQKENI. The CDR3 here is CASSLQGSIYGQYF. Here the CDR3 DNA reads TGTGCCAGCTCTCTACAGGGGTCGATTTACGGGCAGTACTTC.

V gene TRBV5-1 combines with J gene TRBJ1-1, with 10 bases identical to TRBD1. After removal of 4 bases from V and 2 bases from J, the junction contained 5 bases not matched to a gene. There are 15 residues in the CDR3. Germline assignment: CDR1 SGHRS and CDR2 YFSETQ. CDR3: CASSSRQGANTEAFF. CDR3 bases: TGCGCCAGCAGCAGCAGACAGGGGGCAAACACTGAAGCTTTCTTT.

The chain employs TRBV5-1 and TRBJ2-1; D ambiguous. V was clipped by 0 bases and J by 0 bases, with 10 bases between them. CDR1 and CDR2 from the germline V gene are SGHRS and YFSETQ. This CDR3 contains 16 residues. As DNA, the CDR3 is TGCGCCAGCAGCTTGGCCTATCTGAGCTCCTACAATGAGCAGTTCTTC. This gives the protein CASSLAYLSSYNEQFF. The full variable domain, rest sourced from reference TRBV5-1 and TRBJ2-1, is KAGVTQTPRYLIKTRGQQVTLSCSPISGHRSVSWYQQTPGQGLQFLFEYFSETQRNKGNFPGRFSGRQFSNSRSEMNVSTLELGDSALYLCASSLAYLSSYNEQFFGPGTRLTVL.

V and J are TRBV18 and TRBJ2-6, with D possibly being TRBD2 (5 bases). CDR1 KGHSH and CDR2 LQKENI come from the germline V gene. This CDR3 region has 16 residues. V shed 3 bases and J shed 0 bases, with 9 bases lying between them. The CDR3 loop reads CASSPAGTSGANVLTF. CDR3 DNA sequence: TGTGCCAGCTCACCCGCGGGTACCTCTGGGGCCAACGTCCTGACTTTC.

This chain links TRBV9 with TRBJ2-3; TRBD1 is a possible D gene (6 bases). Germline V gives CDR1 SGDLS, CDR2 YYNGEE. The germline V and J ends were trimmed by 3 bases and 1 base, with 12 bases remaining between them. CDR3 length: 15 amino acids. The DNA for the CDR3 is TGTGCCAGCAGCGACCTCAGGGGCGGCACAGATACGCAGTATTTT. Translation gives CASSDLRGGTDTQYF.

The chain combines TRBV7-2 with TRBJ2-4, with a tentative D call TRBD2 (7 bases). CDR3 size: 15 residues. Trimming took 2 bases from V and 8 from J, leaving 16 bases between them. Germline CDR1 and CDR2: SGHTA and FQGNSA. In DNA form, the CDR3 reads TGTGCCAGCAGCTTAACGCCGGGGGGCGCGGACATTCAGTACTTC. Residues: CASSLTPGGADIQYF.